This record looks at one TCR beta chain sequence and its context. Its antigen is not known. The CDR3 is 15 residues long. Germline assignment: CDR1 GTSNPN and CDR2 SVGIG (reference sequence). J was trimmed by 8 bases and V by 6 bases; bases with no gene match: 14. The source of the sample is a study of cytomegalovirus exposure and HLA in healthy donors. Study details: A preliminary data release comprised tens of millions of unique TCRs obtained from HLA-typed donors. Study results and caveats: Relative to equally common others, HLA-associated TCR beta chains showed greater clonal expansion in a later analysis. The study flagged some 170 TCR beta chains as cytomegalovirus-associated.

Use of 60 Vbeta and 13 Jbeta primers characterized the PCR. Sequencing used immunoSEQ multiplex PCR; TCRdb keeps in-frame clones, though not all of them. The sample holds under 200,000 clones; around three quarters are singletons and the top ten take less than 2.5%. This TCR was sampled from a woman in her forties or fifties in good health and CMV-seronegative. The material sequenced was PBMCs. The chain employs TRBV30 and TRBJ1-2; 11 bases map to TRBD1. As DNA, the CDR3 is TGTGCCTGCGCCATACCCGGGACAGGGGGTTTAGGCTACACCTTC. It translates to CACAIPGTGGLGYTF.